Below, one TCR beta chain is given with its context. The target antigen is unknown. Trimming took off 4 bases at V and 5 bases at J, with 21 bases between the two ends. Germline lookup yields CDR1 SGDLS and CDR2 YYNGEE. This CDR3 is built from 17 residues. The source of the sample is a study of PD-1 blockade in classical Hodgkin lymphoma. Whole-study results and caveats: By cycle point C4D1, TCR diversity had risen significantly in CD4+ cells (but not CD8+ cells). Before treatment, complete responders showed about the same diversity as newly diagnosed patients. The authors have not defined what causes the repertoire differences, possibly disease activity or prior therapy.

Time point defined: cycle 4 day 1 (C4D1), after about 6 weeks of nivolumab. All the patients suffered relapse after autologous stem cell transplantation, and brentuximab vedotin exposure differed. Magnetic negative selection of thawed PBMCs yielded the CD8+ T cells. Best response was recorded as complete response, partial response or progressive disease. The method was immunoSEQ multiplex PCR; TCRdb's version includes in-frame clones alone and lacks a portion of them. This sample carries 8,000 to 8,500 clones, roughly 80% of them seen once, and the ten largest clones take roughly a quarter. The clonotype comes from a human donor with classical Hodgkin lymphoma. The source material was CD8+ T cells from blood, sampled before the fourth cycle of nivolumab. The rearrangement joins TRBV9 to TRBJ1-4; D not resolved. CDR3 sequence: CASSPGPRSPQNEKLFF. The CDR3 bases are TGTGCCAGCAGCCCCGGGCCCCGATCACCTCAAAATGAAAAACTGTTTTTT.